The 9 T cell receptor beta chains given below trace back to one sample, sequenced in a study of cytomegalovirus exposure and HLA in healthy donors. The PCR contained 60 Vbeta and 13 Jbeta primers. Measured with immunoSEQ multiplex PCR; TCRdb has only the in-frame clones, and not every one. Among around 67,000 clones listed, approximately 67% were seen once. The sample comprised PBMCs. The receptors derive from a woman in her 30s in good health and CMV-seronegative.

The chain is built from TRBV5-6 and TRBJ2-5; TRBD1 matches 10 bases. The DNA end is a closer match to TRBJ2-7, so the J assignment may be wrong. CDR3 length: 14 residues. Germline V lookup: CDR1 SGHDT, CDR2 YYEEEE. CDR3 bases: TGTGCCAGCAGCGCCGGGACAGGGGCCCACGAGCAGTACTTC. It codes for CASSAGTGAHEQYF.

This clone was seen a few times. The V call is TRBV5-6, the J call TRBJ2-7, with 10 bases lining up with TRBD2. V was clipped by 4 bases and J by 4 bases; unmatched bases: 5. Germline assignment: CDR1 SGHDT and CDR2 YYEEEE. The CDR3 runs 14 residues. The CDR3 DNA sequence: TGTGCCAGCAGCCAAGAACTAGCGGGGTACGAGCAGTACTTC. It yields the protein CASSQELAGYEQYF.

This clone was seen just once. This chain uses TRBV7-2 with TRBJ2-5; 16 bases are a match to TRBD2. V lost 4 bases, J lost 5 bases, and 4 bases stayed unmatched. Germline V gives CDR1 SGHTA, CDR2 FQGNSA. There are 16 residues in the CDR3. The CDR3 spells CASSSGLAGGPETQYF. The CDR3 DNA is TGTGCCAGCAGCTCGGGACTAGCGGGGGGGCCGGAGACCCAGTACTTC.

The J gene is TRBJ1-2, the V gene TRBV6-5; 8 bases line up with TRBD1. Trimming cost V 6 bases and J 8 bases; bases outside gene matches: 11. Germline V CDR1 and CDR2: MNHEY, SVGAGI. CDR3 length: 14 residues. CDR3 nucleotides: TGTGCCAGCAGCACACCAGGGGGCTTCTGGGGCTACACCTTC. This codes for CASSTPGGFWGYTF.

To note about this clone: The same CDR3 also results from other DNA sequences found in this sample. For the CDR3, the DNA is TGCGCCAGCAGCTTCAATCCGGGGCAGGGGAACAACGAGCAGTACTTC. It codes for CASSFNPGQGNNEQYF. The chain carries TRBV5-1 and TRBJ2-7; possible D gene TRBD1, 6 bases. Deletions cut 2 bases from V and 5 bases from J, with 20 bases between. Germline CDR1 and CDR2: SGHRS and YFSETQ. The CDR3 is made up of 16 amino acids.

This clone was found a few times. DNA for the CDR3: TGTGCCACTTCGGACAGGGGTTACACTGAAGCTTTCTTT. The encoded protein is CATSDRGYTEAFF. The J gene is TRBJ1-1, the V gene TRBV19; 9 bases line up with TRBD1. From germline, CDR1 is LNHDA and CDR2 SQIVND (reference sequence). CDR3 length: 13 residues. V was pared by 10 bases and J by 3 bases, with 6 bases of the junction left unmatched.

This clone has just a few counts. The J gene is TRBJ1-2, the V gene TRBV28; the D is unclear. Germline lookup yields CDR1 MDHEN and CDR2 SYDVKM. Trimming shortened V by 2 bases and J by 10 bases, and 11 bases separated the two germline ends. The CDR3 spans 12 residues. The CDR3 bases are TGTGCCAGCAGTTTAAGCAACAGTCTCTACACCTTC. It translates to CASSLSNSLYTF.

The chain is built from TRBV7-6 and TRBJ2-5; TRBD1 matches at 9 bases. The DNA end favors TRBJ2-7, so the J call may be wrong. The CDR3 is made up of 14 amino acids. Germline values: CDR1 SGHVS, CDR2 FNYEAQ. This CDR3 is CASSLGQGGGEQYF. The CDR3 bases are TGTGCCAGCAGCTTGGGACAGGGAGGTGGCGAGCAGTACTTC.

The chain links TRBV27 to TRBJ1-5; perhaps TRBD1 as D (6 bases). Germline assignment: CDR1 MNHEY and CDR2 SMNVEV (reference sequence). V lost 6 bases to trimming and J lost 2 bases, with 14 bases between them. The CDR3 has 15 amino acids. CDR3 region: CASSPTGLGNQPQHF. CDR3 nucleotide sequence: TGTGCCAGCAGCCCTACAGGGTTGGGCAATCAGCCCCAGCATTTT.